This paragraph covers one T cell receptor beta chain sequence. This record belongs to a study of blood T cell repertoires in COVID-19. Study context: PBMCs, B-cell-depleted T cells, or T cells were the source of the cDNA or gDNA that made up the material.

Measured with immunoSEQ multiplex PCR; TCRdb has only the in-frame clones, and not every one. In the table there are some 270,000 clones, 80% to 90% of which are singletons. CDR3 length: 13 amino acids. V dropped 5 bases and J dropped 5 bases, with 12 bases sitting between them. The germline V gene encodes CDR1 SGHTA and CDR2 FQGTGA. All enrollees were roughly 18 to 89 years old and from roughly 26 US areas. Source material: PBMCs or T cells enriched from blood (not recorded which). The V call is TRBV7-3, the J call TRBJ1-1; D unresolved. The clonotype originates from a woman aged 25-40 years who had recovered from COVID-19. The CDR3 sequence: CASSLLAGTEAFF. CDR3 in DNA: TGTGCCAGCAGCCTACTGGCGGGAACTGAAGCTTTCTTT. Full variable domain (missing parts from reference TRBV7-3 and TRBJ1-1): GAGVSQTPSNKVTEKGKYVELRCDPISGHTALYWYRQSLGQGPEFLIYFQGTGAADDSGLPNDRFFAVRPEGSVSTLKIQRTERGDSAVYLCASSLLAGTEAFFGQGTRLTVV.